The T cell receptor (beta chain) under discussion was sequenced for a study of tumor and adjacent non-tumor tissue in lung cancer. The template was RNA from unsorted bulk tissue. This non-tumor lung sample came from over 3 cm beyond the tumor edge. Chemotherapy-naive patients with new lung cancer underwent thoracic surgery in China, August–late 2014. A modified ARM-PCR protocol with three rounds of nested PCR amplified TCRbeta. TCRdb ran MiXCR on the multiplex PCR reads and lists one entry per CDR3 protein. The sample yields 60,000 to 85,000 distinct CDR3 sequences, 76% seen once. Comment on this clonotype: It may be a read error: a sequence one base away is much more abundant.

The sequenced sample was distant non-tumor lung tissue. The receptor comes from a man aged 60-69 years with non-small cell lung cancer.

The CDR3 DNA is TGTGCCAGCAACTCGACAGGGAGGGGGTCACCCCTCCACTTT. This encodes CASNSTGRGSPLHF. The rearrangement joins TRBV11-2 to TRBJ1-6, with 7 bases identical to TRBD1. This CDR3 spans 14 amino acids. Germline CDR1 SGHAT, CDR2 FQNNGV. Germline trimming cut 7 bases from V and 10 bases from J; bases unmatched to any gene: 10.